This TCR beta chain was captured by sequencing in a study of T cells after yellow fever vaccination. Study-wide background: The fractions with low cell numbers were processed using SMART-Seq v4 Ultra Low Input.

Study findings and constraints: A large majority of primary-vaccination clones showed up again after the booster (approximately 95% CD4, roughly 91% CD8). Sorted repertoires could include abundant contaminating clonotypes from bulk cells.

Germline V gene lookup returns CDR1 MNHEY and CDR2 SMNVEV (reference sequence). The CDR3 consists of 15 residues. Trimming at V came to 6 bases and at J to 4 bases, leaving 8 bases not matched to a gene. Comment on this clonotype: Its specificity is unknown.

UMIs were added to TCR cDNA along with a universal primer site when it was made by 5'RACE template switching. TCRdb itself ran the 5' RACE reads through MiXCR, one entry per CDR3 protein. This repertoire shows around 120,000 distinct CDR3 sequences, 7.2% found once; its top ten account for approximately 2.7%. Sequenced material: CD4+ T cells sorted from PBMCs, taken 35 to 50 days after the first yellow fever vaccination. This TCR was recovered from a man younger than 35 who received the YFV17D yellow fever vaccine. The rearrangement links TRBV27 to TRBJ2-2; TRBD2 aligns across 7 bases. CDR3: CASRTGRGSTGELFF. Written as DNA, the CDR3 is TGTGCCAGCAGAACCGGGCGGGGGAGCACCGGGGAGCTGTTTTTT.